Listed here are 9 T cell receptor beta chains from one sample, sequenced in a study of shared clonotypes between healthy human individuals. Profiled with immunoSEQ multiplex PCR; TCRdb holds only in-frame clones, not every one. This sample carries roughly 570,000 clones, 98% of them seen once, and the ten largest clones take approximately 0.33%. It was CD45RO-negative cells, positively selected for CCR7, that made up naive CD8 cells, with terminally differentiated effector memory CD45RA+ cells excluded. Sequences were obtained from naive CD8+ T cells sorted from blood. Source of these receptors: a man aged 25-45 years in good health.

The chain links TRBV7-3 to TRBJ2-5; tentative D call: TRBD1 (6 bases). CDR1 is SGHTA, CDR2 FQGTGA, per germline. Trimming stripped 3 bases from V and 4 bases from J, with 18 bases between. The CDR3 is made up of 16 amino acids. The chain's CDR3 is CASSLGATVMAETQYF. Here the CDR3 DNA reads TGTGCCAGCAGCTTGGGGGCGACAGTTATGGCAGAGACCCAGTACTTC.

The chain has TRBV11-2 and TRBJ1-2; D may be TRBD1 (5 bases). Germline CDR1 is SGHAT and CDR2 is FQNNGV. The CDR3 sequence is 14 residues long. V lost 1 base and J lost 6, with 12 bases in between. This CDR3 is CASSLGGGWDGYTF. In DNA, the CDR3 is TGTGCCAGCAGCTTAGGCGGGGGGTGGGATGGCTACACCTTC.

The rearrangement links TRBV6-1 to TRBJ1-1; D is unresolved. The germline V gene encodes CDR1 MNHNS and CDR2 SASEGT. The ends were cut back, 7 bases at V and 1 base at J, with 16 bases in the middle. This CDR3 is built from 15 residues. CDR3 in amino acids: CASKVMGSGNTEAFF. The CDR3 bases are TGTGCCAGCAAAGTGATGGGGAGCGGGAACACTGAAGCTTTCTTT.

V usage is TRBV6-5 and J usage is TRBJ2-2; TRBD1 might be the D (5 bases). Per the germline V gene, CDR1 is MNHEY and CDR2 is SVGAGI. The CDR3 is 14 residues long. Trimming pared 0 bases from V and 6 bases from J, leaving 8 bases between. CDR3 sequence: CASSYSGAAGELFF. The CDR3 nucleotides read TGTGCCAGCAGTTACTCAGGGGCGGCCGGGGAGCTGTTTTTT.

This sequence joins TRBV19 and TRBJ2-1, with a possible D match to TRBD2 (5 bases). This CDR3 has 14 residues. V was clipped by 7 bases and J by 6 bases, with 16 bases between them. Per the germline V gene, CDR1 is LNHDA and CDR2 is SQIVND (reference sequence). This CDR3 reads CASMDSRDLNEQFF. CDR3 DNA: TGTGCCAGTATGGACTCCCGGGATCTCAATGAGCAGTTCTTC.

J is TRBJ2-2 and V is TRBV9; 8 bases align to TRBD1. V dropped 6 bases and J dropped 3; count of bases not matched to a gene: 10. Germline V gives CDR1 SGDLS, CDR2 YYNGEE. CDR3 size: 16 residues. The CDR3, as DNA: TGTGCCAGCAACAACATCCCGACAGGGGACACCGGGGAGCTGTTTTTT. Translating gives CASNNIPTGDTGELFF.

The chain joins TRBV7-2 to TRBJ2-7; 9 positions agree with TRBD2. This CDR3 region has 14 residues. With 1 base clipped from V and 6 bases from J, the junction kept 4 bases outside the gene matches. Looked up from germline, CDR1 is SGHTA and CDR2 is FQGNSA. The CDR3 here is CASSLDLAGFEQYF. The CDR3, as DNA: TGTGCCAGCAGCTTAGACCTAGCGGGATTCGAGCAGTACTTC.

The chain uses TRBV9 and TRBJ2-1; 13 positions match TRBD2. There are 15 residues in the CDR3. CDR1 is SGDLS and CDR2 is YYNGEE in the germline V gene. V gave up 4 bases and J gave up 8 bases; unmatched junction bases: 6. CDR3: CASSRTSGRVDEQFF. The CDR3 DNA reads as TGTGCCAGCAGCCGTACTAGCGGGAGGGTGGATGAGCAGTTCTTC.

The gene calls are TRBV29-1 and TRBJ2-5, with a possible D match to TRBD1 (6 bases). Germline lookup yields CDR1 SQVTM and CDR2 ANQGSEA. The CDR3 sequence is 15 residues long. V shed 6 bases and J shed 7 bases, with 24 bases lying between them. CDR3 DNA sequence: TGCAGCGTGGATTACACCGGGACATCGTCCTTGACCCAGTACTTC. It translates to CSVDYTGTSSLTQYF. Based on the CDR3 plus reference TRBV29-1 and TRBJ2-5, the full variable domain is SAVISQKPSRDICQRGTSLTIQCQVDSQVTMMFWYRQQPGQSLTLIATANQGSEATYESGFVIDKFPISRPNLTFSTLTVSNMSPEDSSIYLCSVDYTGTSSLTQYFGPGTRLLVL.